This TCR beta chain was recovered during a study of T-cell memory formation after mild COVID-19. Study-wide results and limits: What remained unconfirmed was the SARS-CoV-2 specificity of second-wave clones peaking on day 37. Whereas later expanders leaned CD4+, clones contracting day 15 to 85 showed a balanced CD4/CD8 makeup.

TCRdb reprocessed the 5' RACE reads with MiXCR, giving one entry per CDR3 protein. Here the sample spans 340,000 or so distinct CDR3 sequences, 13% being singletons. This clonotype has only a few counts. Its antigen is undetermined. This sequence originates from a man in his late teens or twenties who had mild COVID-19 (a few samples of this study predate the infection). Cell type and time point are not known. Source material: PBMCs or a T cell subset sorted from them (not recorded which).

Here the CDR3 DNA reads TGTGCCAGCGGTAGGAGAGGATTGAACACTGAAGCTTTCTTT. Its protein product is CASGRRGLNTEAFF. The J gene is TRBJ1-1, the V gene TRBV6-2 or TRBV6-3; D uncertain. Germline V gives CDR1 MNHEY, CDR2 SVGEGT. The CDR3 has 14 amino acids. V lost 8 bases and J lost 0, with 13 bases in between.